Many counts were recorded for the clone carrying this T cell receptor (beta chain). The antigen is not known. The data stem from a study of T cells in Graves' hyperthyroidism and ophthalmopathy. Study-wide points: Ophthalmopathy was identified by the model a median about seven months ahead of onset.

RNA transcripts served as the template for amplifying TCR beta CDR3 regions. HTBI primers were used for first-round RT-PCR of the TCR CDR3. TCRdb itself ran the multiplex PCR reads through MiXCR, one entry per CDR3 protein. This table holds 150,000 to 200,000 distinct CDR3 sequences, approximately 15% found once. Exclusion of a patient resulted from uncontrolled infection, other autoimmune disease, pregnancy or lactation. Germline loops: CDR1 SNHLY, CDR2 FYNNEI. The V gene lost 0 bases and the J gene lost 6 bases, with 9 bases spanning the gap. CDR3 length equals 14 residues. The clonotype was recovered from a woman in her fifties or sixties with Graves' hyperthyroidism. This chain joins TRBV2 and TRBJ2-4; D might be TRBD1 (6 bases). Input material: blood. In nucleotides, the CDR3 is TGTGCCAGCAGTGAAGCCCAGGGGATAAACATTCAGTACTTC. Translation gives CASSEAQGINIQYF.